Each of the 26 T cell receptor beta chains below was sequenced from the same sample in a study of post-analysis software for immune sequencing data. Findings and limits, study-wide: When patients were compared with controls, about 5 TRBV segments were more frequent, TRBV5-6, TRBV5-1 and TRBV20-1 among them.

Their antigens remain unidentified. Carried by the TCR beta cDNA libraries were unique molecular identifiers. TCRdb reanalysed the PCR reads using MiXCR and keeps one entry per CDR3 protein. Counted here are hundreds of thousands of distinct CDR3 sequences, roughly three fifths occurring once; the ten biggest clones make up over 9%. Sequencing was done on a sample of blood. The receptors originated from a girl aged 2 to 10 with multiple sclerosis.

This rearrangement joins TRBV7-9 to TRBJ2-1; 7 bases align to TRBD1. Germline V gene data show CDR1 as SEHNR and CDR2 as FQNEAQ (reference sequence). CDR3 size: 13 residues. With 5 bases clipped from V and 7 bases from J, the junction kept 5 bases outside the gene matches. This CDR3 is CASSLPGGNEQFF. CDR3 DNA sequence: TGTGCCAGCAGCCTCCCAGGGGGAAATGAGCAGTTCTTC.

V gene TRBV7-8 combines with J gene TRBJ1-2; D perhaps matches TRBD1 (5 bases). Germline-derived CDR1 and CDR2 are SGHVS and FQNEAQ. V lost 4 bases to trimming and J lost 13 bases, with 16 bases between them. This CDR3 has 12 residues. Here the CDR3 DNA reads TGTGCCAGCAGCTCGATGCCGGGACCGGCCACCTTC. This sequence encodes CASSSMPGPATF.

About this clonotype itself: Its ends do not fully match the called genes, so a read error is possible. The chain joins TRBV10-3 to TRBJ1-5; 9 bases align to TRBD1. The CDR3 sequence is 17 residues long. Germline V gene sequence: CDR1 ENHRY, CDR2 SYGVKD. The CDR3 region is CAISEDRGSYSNQTQHF. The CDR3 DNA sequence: TGTGCCATCAGTGAGGACAGGGGGAGTTATAGCAATCAGACCCAGCATTTT.

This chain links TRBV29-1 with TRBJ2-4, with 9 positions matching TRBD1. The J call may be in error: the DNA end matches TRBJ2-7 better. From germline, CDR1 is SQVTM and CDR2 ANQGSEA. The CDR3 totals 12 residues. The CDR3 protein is CSYRDRVHEQYF. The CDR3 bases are TGCAGCTACCGGGACAGGGTTCACGAGCAGTACTTC.

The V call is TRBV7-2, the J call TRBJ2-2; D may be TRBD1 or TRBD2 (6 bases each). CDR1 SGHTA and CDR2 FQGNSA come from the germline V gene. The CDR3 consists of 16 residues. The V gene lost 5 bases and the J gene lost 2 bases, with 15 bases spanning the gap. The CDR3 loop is CASSMYGGPNTGELFF. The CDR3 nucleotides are TGTGCCAGCAGCATGTACGGGGGCCCTAACACCGGGGAGCTGTTTTTT.

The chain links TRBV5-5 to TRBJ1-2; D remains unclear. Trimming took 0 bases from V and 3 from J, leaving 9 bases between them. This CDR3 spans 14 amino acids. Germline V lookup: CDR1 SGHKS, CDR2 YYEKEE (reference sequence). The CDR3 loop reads CASSLGVIYYGYTF. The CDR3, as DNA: TGTGCCAGCAGCTTGGGAGTAATCTACTATGGCTACACCTTC.

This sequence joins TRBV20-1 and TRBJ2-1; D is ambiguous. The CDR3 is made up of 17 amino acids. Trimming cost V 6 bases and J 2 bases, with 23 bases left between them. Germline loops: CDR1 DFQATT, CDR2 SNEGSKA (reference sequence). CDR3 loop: CSARKVGGHAPYNEQFF. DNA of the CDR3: TGCAGTGCGCGGAAAGTAGGCGGCCACGCCCCCTACAATGAGCAGTTCTTC.

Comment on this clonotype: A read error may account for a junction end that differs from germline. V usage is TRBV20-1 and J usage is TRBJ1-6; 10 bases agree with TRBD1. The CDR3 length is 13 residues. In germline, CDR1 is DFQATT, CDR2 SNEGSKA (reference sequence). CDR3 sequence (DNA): TGCAGTGCTTCCGGGACAGGGGTATCACCCCCCCACTTT. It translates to CSASGTGVSPPHF.

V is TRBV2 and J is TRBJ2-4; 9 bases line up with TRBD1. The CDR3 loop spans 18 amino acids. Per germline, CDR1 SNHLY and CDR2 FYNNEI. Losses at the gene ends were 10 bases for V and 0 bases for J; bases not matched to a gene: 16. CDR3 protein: CATQDRGAQALAKNIQYF. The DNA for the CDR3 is TGTGCCACCCAGGACAGGGGTGCTCAGGCCCTAGCCAAAAACATTCAGTACTTC.

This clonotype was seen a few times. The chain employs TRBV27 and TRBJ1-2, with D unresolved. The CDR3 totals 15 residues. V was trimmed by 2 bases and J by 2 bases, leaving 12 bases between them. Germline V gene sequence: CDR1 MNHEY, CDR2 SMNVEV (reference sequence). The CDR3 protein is CASSLIGQINYGYTF. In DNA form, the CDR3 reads TGTGCCAGCAGTTTAATCGGGCAGATCAACTATGGCTACACCTTC.

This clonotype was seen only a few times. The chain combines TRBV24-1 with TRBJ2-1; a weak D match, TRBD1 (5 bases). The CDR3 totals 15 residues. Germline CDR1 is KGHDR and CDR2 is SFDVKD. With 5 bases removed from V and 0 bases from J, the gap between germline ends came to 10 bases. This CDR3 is CATSAWGSSYNEQFF. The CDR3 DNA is TGTGCCACCAGTGCCTGGGGCAGCTCCTACAATGAGCAGTTCTTC.

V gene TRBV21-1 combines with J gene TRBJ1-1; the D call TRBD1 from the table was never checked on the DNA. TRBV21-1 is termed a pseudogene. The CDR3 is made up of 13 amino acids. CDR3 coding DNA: TGTGCCGGAGGGGGCGCGGATAACACTGAAGCTTTCTTT. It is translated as CAGGGADNTEAFF.

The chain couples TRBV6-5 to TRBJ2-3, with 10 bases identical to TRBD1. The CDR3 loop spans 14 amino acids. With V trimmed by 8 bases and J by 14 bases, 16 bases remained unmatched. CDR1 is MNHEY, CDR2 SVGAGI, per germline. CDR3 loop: CASRRQGAGEKLYF. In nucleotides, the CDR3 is TGTGCCAGCCGAAGACAGGGGGCAGGGGAAAAACTGTATTTT.

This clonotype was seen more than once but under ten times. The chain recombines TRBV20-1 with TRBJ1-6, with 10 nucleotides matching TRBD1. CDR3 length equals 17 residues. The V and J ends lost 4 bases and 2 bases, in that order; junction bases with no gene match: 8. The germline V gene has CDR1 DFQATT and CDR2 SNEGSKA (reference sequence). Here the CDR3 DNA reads TGCAGTGCTATGGGACAGGGGATAGGGACCTATAATTCACCCCTCCACTTT. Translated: CSAMGQGIGTYNSPLHF.

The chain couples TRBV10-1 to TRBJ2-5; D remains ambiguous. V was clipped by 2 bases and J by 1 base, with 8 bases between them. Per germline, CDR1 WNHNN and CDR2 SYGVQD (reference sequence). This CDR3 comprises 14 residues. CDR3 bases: TGCGCCAGCAGTGAGGACCTGACCCAAGAGACCCAGTACTTC. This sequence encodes CASSEDLTQETQYF.

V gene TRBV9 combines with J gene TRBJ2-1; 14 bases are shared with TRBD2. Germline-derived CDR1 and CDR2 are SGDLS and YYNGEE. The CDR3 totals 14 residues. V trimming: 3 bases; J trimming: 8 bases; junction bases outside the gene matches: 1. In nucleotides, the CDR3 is TGTGCCAGCAGCGGGGGACTAGCGGGGGATGAGCAGTTCTTC. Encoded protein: CASSGGLAGDEQFF.

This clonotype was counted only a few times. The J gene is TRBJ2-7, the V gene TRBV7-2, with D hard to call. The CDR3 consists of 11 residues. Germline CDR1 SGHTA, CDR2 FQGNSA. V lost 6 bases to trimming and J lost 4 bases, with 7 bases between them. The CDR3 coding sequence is TGTGCCAGCAGGGCGTCTTACGAGCAGTACTTC. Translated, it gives CASRASYEQYF.

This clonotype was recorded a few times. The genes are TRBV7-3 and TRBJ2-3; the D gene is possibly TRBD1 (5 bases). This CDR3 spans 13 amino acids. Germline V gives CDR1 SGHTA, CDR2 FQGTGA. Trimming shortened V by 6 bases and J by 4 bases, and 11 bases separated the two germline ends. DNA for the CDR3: TGTGCCAGCAGGACAGATGGCGCAGATACGCAGTATTTT. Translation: CASRTDGADTQYF. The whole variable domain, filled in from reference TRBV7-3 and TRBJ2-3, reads GAGVSQTPSNKVTEKGKYVELRCDPISGHTALYWYRQSLGQGPEFLIYFQGTGAADDSGLPNDRFFAVRPEGSVSTLKIQRTERGDSAVYLCASRTDGADTQYFGPGTRLTVL.

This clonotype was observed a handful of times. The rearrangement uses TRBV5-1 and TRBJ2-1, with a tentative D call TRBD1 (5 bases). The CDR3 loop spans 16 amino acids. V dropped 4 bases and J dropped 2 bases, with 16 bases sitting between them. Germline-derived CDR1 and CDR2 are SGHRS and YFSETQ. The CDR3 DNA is TGCGCCAGCAGCCCTGGGGATGGGGCCCCCTACAATGAGCAGTTCTTC. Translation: CASSPGDGAPYNEQFF.

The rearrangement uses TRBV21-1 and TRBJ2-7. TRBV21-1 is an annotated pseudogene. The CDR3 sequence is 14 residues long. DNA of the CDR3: TGTGCCAGACAAGGGATCGAGTCTGGCTACGAGCAGTACTTC. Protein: CARQGIESGYEQYF.

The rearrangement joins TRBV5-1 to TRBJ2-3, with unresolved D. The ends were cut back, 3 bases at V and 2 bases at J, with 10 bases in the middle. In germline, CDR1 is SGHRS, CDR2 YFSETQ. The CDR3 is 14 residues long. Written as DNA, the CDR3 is TGCGCCAGCAGCTGGGGTCTGTCCACAGATACGCAGTATTTT. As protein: CASSWGLSTDTQYF.

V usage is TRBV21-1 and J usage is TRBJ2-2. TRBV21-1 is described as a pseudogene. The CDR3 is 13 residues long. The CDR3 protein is CASSKARTGELFF. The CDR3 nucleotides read TGTGCCAGCAGCAAGGCTAGGACCGGGGAGCTGTTTTTT.

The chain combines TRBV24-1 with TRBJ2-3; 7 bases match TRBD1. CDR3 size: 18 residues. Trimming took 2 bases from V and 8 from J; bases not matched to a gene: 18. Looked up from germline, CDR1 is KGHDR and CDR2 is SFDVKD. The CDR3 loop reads CATSDSLEQGLTWITQYF. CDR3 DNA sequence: TGTGCCACCAGTGATTCCCTAGAACAGGGGTTGACTTGGATTACGCAGTATTTT.

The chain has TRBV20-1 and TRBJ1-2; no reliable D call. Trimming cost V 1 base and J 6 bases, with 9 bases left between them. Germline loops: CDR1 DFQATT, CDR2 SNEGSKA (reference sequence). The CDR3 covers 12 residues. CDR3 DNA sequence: TGCAGTGCTAGAGTCGCCGGACATGGCTACACCTTC. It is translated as CSARVAGHGYTF.

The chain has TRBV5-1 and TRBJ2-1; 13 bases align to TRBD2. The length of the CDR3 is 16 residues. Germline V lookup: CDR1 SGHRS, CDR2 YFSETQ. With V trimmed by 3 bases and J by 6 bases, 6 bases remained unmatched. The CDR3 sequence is CASSSGLAGNGNEQFF. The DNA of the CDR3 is TGCGCCAGCAGCTCGGGACTAGCGGGAAACGGCAATGAGCAGTTCTTC.

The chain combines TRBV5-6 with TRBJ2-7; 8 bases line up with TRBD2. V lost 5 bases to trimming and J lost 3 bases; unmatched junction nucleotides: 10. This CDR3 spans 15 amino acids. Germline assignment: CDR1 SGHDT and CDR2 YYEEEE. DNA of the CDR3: TGTGCCAGCAGTCGGGCCGGAACTAGCGGCTACGAGCAGTACTTC. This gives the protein CASSRAGTSGYEQYF.